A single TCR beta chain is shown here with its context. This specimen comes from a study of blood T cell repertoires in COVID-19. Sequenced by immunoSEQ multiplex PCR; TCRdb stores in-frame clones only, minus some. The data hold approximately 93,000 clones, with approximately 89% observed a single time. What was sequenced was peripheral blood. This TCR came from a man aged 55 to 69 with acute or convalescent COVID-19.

CDR3 in amino acids: CASSVRDIKLGSGANVLTF. As DNA, the CDR3 is TGTGCCAGCAGTGTCCGGGACATCAAATTAGGCTCTGGGGCCAACGTCCTGACTTTC. This chain uses TRBV6-1 with TRBJ2-6, with a tentative D call TRBD1 (6 bases). CDR1 is MNHNS, CDR2 SASEGT, per germline. The CDR3 has 19 residues. Trimming left V 4 bases short and J 0 bases short, with 19 bases between.